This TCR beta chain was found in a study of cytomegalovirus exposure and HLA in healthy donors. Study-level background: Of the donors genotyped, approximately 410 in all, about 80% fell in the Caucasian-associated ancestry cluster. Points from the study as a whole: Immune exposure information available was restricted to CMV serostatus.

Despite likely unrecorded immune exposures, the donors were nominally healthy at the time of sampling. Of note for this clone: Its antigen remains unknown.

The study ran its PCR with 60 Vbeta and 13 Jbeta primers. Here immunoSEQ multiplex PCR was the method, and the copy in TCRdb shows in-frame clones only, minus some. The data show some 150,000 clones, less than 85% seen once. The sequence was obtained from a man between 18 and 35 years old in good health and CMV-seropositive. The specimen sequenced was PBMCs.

CDR3 protein: CGSRTENYGYTF. CDR3 nucleotide sequence: TGTGGGTCAAGGACAGAGAACTATGGCTACACCTTC. This chain connects TRBV28 to TRBJ1-2; D might be TRBD1 (6 bases). The CDR3 is made up of 12 amino acids. Germline V CDR1 and CDR2: MDHEN, SYDVKM.